The T cell receptor (beta chain) described here comes from a study of blood T cell repertoires in COVID-19. Overall study: The United States, Italy and Spain supplied acute and convalescent COVID-19 samples. PBMCs, B-cell-depleted T cells, or T cells provided the cDNA or gDNA that made up the material.

This CDR3 is 13 amino acids long. The ends were cut back, 5 bases at V and 4 bases at J, with 9 bases in the middle. Authors' data handling: Estimates of nucleated cell counts were drawn from the amplification of reference gene primers. Assay used: immunoSEQ multiplex PCR; TCRdb lists only in-frame clones, some missing. For V, J and clone size, that table is used; D and trimming come from the DNA. The sample shows 180,000 or so clones, about 85% of them seen only once. The rearrangement uses TRBV12-3 or TRBV12-4 and TRBJ2-1; D not resolved. The receptor was derived from a woman of 80 years or more with acute or convalescent COVID-19. Sequencing was performed on peripheral blood. The chain's CDR3 is CASSLKTYNEQFF. Written as DNA, the CDR3 is TGTGCCAGCAGTCTGAAAACTTACAATGAGCAGTTCTTC.